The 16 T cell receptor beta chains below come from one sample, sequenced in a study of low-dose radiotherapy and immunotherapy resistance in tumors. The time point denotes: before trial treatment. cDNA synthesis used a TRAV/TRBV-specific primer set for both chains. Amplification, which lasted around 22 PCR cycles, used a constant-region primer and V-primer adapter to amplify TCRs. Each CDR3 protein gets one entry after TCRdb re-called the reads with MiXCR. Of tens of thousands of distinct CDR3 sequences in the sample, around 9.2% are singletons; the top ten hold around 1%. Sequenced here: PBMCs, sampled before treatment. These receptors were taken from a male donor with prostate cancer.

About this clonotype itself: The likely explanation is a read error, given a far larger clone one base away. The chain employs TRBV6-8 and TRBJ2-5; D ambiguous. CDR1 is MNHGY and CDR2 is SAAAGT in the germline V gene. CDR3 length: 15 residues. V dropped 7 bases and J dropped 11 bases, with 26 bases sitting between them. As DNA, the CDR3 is TGTGCCAGCACCTCGCGCCCAAGCTCCTACAATGAGCAGTACTTC. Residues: CASTSRPSSYNEQYF.

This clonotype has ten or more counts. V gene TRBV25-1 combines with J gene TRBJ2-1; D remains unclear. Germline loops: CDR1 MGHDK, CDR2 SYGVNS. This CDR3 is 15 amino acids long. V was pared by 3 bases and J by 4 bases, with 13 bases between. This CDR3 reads CASSDIRMGYNEQFF. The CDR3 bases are TGTGCCAGCAGTGACATTCGGATGGGATACAATGAGCAGTTCTTC.

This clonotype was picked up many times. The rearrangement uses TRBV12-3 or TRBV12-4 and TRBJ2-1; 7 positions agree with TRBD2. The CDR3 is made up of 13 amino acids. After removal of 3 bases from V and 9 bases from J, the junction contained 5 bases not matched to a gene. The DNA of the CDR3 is TGTGCCAGCAGTTTGATTCGCGGGAGTGAGCAGTTCTTC. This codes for CASSLIRGSEQFF.

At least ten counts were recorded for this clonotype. CDR3 coding DNA: TGTGCCACCAGGGGGGGCAGCGACTATGGCTACACCTTC. Amino acid sequence: CATRGGSDYGYTF. The genes are TRBV24-1 and TRBJ1-2; possibly TRBD1 for D (6 bases). V dropped 7 bases and J dropped 3 bases, with 11 bases sitting between them. The CDR3 extends over 13 amino acids. Germline loops: CDR1 KGHDR, CDR2 SFDVKD.

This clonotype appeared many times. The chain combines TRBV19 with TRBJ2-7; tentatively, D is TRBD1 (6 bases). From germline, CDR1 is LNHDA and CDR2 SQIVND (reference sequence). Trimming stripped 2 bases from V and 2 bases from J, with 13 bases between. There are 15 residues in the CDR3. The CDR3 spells CASSISGTWTYEQYF. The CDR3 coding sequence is TGTGCCAGTAGTATATCCGGGACATGGACCTACGAGCAGTACTTC.

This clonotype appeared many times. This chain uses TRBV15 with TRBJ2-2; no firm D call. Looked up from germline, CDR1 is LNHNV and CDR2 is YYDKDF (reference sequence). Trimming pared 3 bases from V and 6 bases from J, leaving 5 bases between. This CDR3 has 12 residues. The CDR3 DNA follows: TGTGCCACCAGCAGCCTTTCCGGGGAGCTGTTTTTT. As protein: CATSSLSGELFF.

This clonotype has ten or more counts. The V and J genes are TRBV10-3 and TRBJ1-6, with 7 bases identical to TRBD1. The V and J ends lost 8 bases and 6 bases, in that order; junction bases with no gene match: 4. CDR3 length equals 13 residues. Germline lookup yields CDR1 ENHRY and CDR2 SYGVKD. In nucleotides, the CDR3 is TGTGCCATCGGGGGGACAGCTAATTCACCCCTCCACTTT. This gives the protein CAIGGTANSPLHF.

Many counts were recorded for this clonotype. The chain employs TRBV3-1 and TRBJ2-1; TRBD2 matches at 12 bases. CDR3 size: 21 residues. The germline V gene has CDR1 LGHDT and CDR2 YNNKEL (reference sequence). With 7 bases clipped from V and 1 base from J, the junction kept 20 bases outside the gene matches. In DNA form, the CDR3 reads TGTGCCAGCAAAAAAGGGACTGGACTAGCGGGAACTACTAAGTCCTACAATGAGCAGTTCTTC. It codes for CASKKGTGLAGTTKSYNEQFF.

The CDR3 coding sequence is TGTGCCAGCAGTTACACCGCGGGAAACACCATATATTTT. Translation gives CASSYTAGNTIYF. The rearrangement links TRBV6-1 to TRBJ1-3; no reliable D call. The germline CDR1 and CDR2 sequences are MNHNS and SASEGT. This CDR3 region has 13 residues. The V end was cut by 5 bases, the J end by 4 bases, with 9 bases between.

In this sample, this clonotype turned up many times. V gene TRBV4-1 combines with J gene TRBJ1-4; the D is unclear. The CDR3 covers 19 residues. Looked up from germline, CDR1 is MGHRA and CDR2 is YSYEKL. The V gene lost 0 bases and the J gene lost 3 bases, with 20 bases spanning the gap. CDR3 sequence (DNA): TGCGCCAGCAGCCAAGATCCCCCCAGGCAGGACGGTCCTAATGAAAAACTGTTTTTT. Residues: CASSQDPPRQDGPNEKLFF.

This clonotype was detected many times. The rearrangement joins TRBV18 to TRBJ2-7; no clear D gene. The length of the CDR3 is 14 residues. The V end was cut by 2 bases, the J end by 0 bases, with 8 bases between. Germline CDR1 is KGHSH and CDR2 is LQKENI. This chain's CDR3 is CASSPMGNSYEQYF. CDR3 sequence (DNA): TGTGCCAGCTCACCAATGGGGAACTCCTACGAGCAGTACTTC.

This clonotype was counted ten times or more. CDR3 sequence reads: CASSQGGFGANVLTF. CDR3 in DNA: TGTGCCAGCAGTCAGGGGGGGTTTGGGGCCAACGTCCTGACTTTC. The gene calls are TRBV7-9 and TRBJ2-6, with D possibly called TRBD1 or TRBD2 (7 bases each). The CDR3 loop spans 15 amino acids. V lost 6 bases and J lost 3, with 12 bases in between. The germline gives CDR1 SEHNR, CDR2 FQNEAQ (reference sequence).

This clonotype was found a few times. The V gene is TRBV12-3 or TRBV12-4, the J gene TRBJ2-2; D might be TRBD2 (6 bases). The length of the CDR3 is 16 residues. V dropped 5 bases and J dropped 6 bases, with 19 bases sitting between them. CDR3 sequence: CASSVSLALEAGELFF. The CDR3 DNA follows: TGTGCCAGCAGTGTATCACTAGCTTTGGAGGCCGGGGAGCTGTTTTTT.

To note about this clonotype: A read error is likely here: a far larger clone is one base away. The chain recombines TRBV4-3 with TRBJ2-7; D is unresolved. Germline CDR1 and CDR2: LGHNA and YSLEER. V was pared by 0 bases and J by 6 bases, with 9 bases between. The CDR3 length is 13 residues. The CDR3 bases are TGCGCCAGCAGCCAAGAAACAGCTTCCGAGCAGTACTTC. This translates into CASSQETASEQYF.

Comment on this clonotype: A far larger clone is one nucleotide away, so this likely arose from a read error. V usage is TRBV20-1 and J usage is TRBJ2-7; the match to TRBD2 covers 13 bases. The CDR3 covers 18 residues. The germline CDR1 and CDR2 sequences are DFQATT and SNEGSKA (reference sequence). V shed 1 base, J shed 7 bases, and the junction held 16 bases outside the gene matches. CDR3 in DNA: TGCAGTGCTAGAGTCCCCTCTCCGGGACTAGCGGGATACAATGAGCAGTACTTC. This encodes CSARVPSPGLAGYNEQYF.

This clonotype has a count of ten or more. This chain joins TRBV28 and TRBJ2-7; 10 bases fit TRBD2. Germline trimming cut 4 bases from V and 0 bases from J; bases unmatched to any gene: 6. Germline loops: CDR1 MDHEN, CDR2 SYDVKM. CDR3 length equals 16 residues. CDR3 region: CASSSPPSGSSYEQYF. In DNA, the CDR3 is TGTGCCAGCAGTTCCCCACCTAGCGGGAGCTCCTACGAGCAGTACTTC.